This TCR beta chain was identified in a study of blood T cell repertoires in COVID-19. TCRdb keeps only in-frame clones here, not all; method: immunoSEQ multiplex PCR. The sample shows 25,000 to 35,000 clones, roughly nine tenths of them seen only once. This clone is a singleton in its sample. V lost 3 bases to trimming and J lost 11 bases; unmatched junction nucleotides: 4. This CDR3 has 12 amino acids. CDR1 is SGDLS and CDR2 is YYNGEE in the germline V gene. This chain joins TRBV9 and TRBJ2-1; TRBD1 agrees at 8 bases. Sequenced material: peripheral blood. This sequence originates from an elderly man with acute or convalescent COVID-19. The CDR3: CASSGRDRQQFF. The CDR3 coding sequence is TGTGCCAGCAGCGGGAGGGACAGGCAGCAGTTCTTC. The whole variable domain, filled in from reference TRBV9 and TRBJ2-1, reads DSGVTQTPKHLITATGQRVTLRCSPRSGDLSVYWYQQSLDQGLQFLIQYYNGEERAKGNILERFSAQQFPDLHSELNLSSLELGDSALYFCASSGRDRQQFFGPGTRLTVL.